This T cell receptor (beta chain) is drawn from a study of T cell changes during pregnancy in multiple sclerosis. The CDR3 is 15 amino acids. CDR1 is MRHNA and CDR2 is SNTAGT in the germline V gene. The V gene end was trimmed by 3 bases and the J gene end by 6 bases; junction bases not matched to a gene: 9. Only in-frame clones appear in the TCRdb table, and some are missing; sequencing was by immunoSEQ multiplex PCR. In the table there are fewer than 95,000 clones, about 93% of which are singletons. The rearrangement uses TRBV6-4 and TRBJ2-3; TRBD1 matches at 7 bases. The sequences come from peripheral blood, collected in the first trimester of pregnancy. This clonotype was sampled from a female donor with multiple sclerosis, enrolled in a pregnancy study. The CDR3: CASSESRQGLDTQYF. CDR3 nucleotide sequence: TGTGCCAGCAGTGAATCGAGACAGGGTTTGGATACGCAGTATTTT.